The rows below give T cell receptor beta chains drawn from one sample of a study of patients and donors after allogeneic stem cell transplantation. TCRdb ran MiXCR on the RT-PCR reads and lists one entry per CDR3 protein. The sample includes more than 850,000 distinct CDR3 sequences, about a sixth seen only once; the top ten take 6%. Material for sequencing was blood, either unsorted or a sorted T cell fraction (not recorded which). The receptors here all came from a human donor who was either an allogeneic HSCT recipient or a stem cell or donor lymphocyte infusion donor (not recorded which). It is not recorded whose cells these are; they may come from a transplant donor. Each CDR3 is given with its conserved first and last residue. The order of the fields is CDR3 protein, CDR3 DNA, J gene, V gene, clone size, D gene. D genes are given only for firm matches. Some rows mark clone size as missing; the rest say once, few, many or name a class of expanded clone.

CASSRGQGTSYEQYF TGTGCCAGCAGCAGGGGACAGGGGACCTCCTACGAGCAGTACTTC TRBJ2-7 TRBV9 few TRBD1
CASSLRGLLYNEQFF TGTGCCAGCAGTTTACGGGGGCTACTTTACAATGAGCAGTTCTTC TRBJ2-1 TRBV28 once .
CASRRTGFEAFF TGTGCCAGCAGAAGGACAGGTTTTGAAGCTTTCTTT TRBJ1-1 TRBV12-3/TRBV12-4 many TRBD1
CASSLIQGYEQYF TGTGCCAGCAGCTTAATTCAGGGCTACGAGCAGTACTTC TRBJ2-7 TRBV7-3 . .
CASSLFRASYEQYF TGTGCCAGCAGTTTATTCAGGGCCTCCTACGAGCAGTACTTC TRBJ2-7 TRBV27 . .
CASSLGQDNYEQYF TGCGCCAGCAGCTTAGGACAGGACAACTACGAGCAGTACTTC TRBJ2-7 TRBV5-1 few TRBD1
CASRTTSGVSYNEQFF TGCGCCAGCAGGACCACTAGCGGGGTCTCCTACAATGAGCAGTTCTTC TRBJ2-1 TRBV5-1 few TRBD2
CSASSLMNTEAFF TGCAGTGCTAGCAGTCTCATGAACACTGAAGCTTTCTTT TRBJ1-1 TRBV20-1 few .
CASSQPGALLRGYTF TGCGCCAGCAGCCAACCAGGGGCTCTATTAAGGGGCTACACCTTC TRBJ1-2 TRBV4-1 few .
CASSLLETGDTEQFF TGTGCCAGCAGTTTACTGGAGACAGGGGACACTGAGCAGTTCTTC TRBJ2-1 TRBV12-3/TRBV12-4 few TRBD1
CASSSGDRTYEQYF TGTGCCAGCAGCTCGGGGGACCGAACCTACGAGCAGTACTTC TRBJ2-7 TRBV5-6 few .
CSAREFTGVAEAFF TGCAGTGCTAGAGAATTTACAGGGGTGGCTGAAGCTTTCTTT TRBJ1-1 TRBV20-1 . TRBD1
CASSPARTGHTADTQYF TGCGCCAGCAGCCCAGCCCGAACGGGACACACGGCAGATACGCAGTATTTT TRBJ2-3 TRBV5-1 few .
CASSLSGQGFYTEAFF TGTGCCAGCAGCCTGTCGGGACAGGGATTTTACACTGAAGCTTTCTTT TRBJ1-1 TRBV7-9 . TRBD1
CASSLTAEGANVLTF TGTGCCAGCAGTTTAACGGCGGAAGGGGCCAACGTCCTGACTTTC TRBJ2-6 TRBV12-3/TRBV12-4 few .
CASSHRGIYEQYF TGTGCCAGCAGCCACAGGGGCATCTACGAGCAGTACTTC TRBJ2-7 TRBV7-2 . TRBD1
CAISESNRGNSYEQYF TGTGCCATCAGTGAGTCGAACAGGGGTAACTCCTACGAGCAGTACTTC TRBJ2-7 TRBV10-3 . TRBD1
CSASMGAGELFF TGCAGCGCCTCTATGGGGGCCGGGGAGCTGTTTTTT TRBJ2-2 TRBV29-1 many .
CASSLAQSYGYTF TGCGCCAGCAGCTTGGCCCAGTCATATGGCTACACCTTC TRBJ1-2 TRBV5-1 many .
CASSRRQEQFF TGTGCCAGCAGCCGCCGGCAGGAGCAGTTCTTC TRBJ2-1 TRBV12-3/TRBV12-4 few .
CATSRDILRDEFYEQYF TGTGCCACCAGCAGAGATATTCTCAGGGATGAGTTCTACGAGCAGTACTTC TRBJ2-7 TRBV15 . .
CASSQDGPPGETQYF TGCGCCAGCAGCCAAGATGGGCCCCCCGGGGAGACCCAGTACTTC TRBJ2-5 TRBV4-1 few .
CSARSSTGGAEQYF TGCAGTGCTAGAAGTTCCACAGGGGGCGCCGAGCAGTACTTC TRBJ2-7 TRBV20-1 few TRBD1
CAISEAGNQPQHF TGTGCCATCAGTGAGGCGGGCAATCAGCCCCAGCATTTT TRBJ1-5 TRBV10-3 . .
CSALWSSGEQYF TGCAGCGCCCTCTGGTCCTCCGGGGAGCAGTACTTC TRBJ2-7 TRBV29-1 . .
CASSLINRNYGYTF TGTGCCAGCAGCTTAATAAACAGGAACTATGGCTACACCTTC TRBJ1-2 TRBV7-2 few .
CSAHGGGHPLGRYNYGYTF TGCAGTGCTCACGGGGGGGGACACCCTTTAGGGAGGTACAACTATGGCTACACCTTC TRBJ1-2 TRBV20-1 . .
CSARVAARSYEQYF TGCAGTGCTAGAGTGGCTGCCCGCTCCTACGAGCAGTACTTC TRBJ2-7 TRBV20-1 . .